The present TCR beta chain was sequenced within a study of CD8 T cells in Susac syndrome (dated by TCRdb to about 2019). Study-wide context: Repertoire sequencing was used to test whether CD8+ T cell activation and differentiation in Susac syndrome was antigen driven. Paper-wide results and their limitations: The number of individuals in the TCR sequencing and HLA analysis was acknowledged as relatively small.

A word on this clonotype: Its antigen target is currently unknown. No quality values exist for individual bases; no much larger clone is one base distant.

RNA was extracted using the RNeasy kit, and about 0.45 to 1 microgram was reverse transcribed with random hexamers. TCR beta CDR3 regions were amplified with the immunoSEQ multiplex PCR assay covering 54 Vbeta and 13 Jbeta segments. PCR amplification bias was corrected using a synthetic template baseline for primer optimization and computational correction. The paper's data handling went like this. Reads were annotated to V, D and J genes according to IMGT and were analyzed with immunoSEQ Analyzer, with only productive sequences retained. To calculate clonality, Shannon entropy was normalized by log2 of the number of productive unique sequences and then subtracted from one. For each patient and control, public and private clones were evaluated among the 100 most prevalent clones. Susac-specific clones were defined as absent from healthy and MS cohorts, around 970 published viral clones and other ImmuneACCESS disease sequences. TCRdb's own reprocessing of the public reads used fastp at Q25 and MiXCR and kept productive beta chains. Rows with a matching CDR3 protein are joined into one entry that keeps the most common DNA and genes. The V and J calls, along with clone size, are taken from TCRdb and not from the paper's own processing. Counted in this sample were around 71,000 distinct CDR3 sequences; 96% of them appeared once. The biggest ten clones account for 0.1% to 0.12% of the sample.

Peripheral blood CD8+ and CD4+ T cells from healthy donors, Susac syndrome patients and multiple sclerosis patients were profiled by high-throughput TCR beta sequencing. Multiple sclerosis controls were treatment-naive patients with stable or active relapsing-remitting disease fulfilling revised McDonald criteria. Bulk CD8+ and CD4+ T cells were purified by magnetic negative isolation, while CD8+ TEMRA cells were enriched using FACS. Blood was drawn into EDTA tubes, processed within 24 hours, and PBMCs were isolated by density gradient centrifugation. PBMCs intended for TCR sequencing were cryopreserved in liquid nitrogen and thawed later in a water bath at 37 degrees C. A purity of at least 90% was achieved for sorted or isolated CD4+, CD8+ and CD8+ TEMRA cells. The CDR3 covers 17 residues, taking in both the cysteine and the phenylalanine. Just CDR3 DNA is preserved here, 51 bases in frame from base 1. Compared with germline, V lacks 2 bases and J lacks 5 bases; bases without a gene match: 12.

This clonotype was obtained from a human donor with multiple sclerosis. The sequence joins TRBV12-3 or TRBV12-4 to TRBJ2-7, with 10 bases matching TRBD1. Sequencing used CD4+ T cells from PBMCs. The sequenced DNA is TGTGCCAGCAGTTTAAGTGGGGAGGGACAGGGGCACGACGAGCAGTACTTC. Translated, this gives CASSLSGEGQGHDEQYF.